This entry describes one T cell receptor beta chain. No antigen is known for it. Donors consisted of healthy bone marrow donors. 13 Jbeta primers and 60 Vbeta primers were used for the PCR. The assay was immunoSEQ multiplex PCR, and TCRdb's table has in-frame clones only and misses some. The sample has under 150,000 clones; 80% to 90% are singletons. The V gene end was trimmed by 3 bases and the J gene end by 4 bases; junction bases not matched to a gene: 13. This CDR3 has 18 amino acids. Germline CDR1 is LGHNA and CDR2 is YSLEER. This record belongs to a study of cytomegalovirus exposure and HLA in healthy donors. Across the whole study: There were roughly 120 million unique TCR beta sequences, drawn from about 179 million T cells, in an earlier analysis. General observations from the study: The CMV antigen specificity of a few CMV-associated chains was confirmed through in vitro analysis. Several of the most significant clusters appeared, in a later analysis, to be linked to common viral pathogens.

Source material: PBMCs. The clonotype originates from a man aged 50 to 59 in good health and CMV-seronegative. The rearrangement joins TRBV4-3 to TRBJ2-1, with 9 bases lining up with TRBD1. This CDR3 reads CASSHIWDRDLGYNEQFF. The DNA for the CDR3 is TGCGCCAGCAGCCATATCTGGGACAGGGATTTGGGATACAATGAGCAGTTCTTC.